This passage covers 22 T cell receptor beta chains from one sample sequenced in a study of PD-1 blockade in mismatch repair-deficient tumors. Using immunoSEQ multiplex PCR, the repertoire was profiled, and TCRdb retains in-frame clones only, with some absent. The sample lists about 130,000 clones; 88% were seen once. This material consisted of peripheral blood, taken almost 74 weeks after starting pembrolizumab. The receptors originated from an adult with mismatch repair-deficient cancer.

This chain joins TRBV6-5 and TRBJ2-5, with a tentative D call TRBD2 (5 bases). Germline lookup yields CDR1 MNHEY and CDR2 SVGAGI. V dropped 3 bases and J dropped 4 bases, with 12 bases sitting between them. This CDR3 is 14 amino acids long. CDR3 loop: CASSYLKAGETQYF. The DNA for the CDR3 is TGTGCCAGCAGTTATTTAAAGGCGGGAGAGACCCAGTACTTC.

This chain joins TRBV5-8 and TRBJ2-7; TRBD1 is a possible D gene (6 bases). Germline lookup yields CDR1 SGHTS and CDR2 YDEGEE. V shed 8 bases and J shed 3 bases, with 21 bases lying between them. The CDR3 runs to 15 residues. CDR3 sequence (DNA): TGTGCCAGTATCTCCCCCGGGACAATTAACTACGAGCAGTACTTC. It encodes CASISPGTINYEQYF.

CDR3 loop: CASSLPETQYF. CDR3 nucleotides: TGTGCCAGCAGCTTACCAGAGACCCAGTACTTC. This rearrangement joins TRBV11-1 to TRBJ2-5; D gene unclear. Trimming removed 2 bases at V and 4 bases at J, with 2 bases between. The CDR3 covers 11 residues. The germline V gene has CDR1 SGHAT and CDR2 FQDESV (reference sequence).

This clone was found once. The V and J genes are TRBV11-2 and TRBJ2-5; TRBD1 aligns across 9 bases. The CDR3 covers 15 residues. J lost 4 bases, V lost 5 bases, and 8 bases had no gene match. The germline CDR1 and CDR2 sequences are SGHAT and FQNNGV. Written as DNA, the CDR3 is TGTGCCAGCAGCCTGGGAACAGGGGGCGGAGAGACCCAGTACTTC. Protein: CASSLGTGGGETQYF.

CDR3 coding DNA: TGTGCCAGCAGCTTGGCGGGACTGACCCCGGCAGATACGCAGTATTTT. It yields the protein CASSLAGLTPADTQYF. V usage is TRBV5-6 and J usage is TRBJ2-3; the D gene is possibly TRBD2 (6 bases). The CDR3 runs to 16 residues. Germline CDR1 reads SGHDT; CDR2 reads YYEEEE. V gave up 0 bases and J gave up 4 bases, with 15 bases separating them.

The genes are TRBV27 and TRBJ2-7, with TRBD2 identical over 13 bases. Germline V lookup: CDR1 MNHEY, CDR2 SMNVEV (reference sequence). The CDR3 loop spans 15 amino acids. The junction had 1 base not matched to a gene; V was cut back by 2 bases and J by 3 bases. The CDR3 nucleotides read TGTGCCAGCAGTTTAGGACTAGCGGGAGACTACGAGCAGTACTTC. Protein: CASSLGLAGDYEQYF.

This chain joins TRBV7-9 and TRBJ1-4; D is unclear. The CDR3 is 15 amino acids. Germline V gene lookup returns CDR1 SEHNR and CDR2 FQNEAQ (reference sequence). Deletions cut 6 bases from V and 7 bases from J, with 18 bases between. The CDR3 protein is CASSLAGVRSEKLFF. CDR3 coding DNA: TGTGCCAGCAGTCTCGCCGGGGTTAGGAGTGAAAAACTGTTTTTT.

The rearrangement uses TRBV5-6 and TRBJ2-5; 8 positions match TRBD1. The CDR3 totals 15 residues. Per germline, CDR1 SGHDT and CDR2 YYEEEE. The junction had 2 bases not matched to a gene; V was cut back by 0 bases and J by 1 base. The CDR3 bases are TGTGCCAGCAGCTTGGTGGACAGGGCCCAAGAGACCCAGTACTTC. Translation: CASSLVDRAQETQYF.

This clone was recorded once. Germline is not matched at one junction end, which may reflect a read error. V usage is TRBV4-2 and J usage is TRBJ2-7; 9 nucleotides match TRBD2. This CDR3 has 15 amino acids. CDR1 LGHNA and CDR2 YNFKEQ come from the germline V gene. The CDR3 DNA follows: TGTGCCAGCAGCCAAGATAGCGGGAGCTCCCACGAGCAGTACTTC. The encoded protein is CASSQDSGSSHEQYF.

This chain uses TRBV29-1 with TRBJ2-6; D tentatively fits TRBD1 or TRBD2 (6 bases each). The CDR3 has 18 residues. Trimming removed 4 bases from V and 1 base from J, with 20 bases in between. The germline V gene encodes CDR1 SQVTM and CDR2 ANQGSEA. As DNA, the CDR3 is TGCAGCGTTGGGGGGGCCGGGAAAGCCCCGTCTGGGGCCAACGTCCTGACTTTC. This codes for CSVGGAGKAPSGANVLTF.

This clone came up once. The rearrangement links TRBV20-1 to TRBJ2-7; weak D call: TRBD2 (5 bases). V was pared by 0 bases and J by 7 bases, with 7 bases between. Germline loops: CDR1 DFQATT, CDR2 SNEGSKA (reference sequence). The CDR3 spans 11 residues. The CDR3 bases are TGCAGTGCTAGAGATGGGAGAGAGCAGTACTTC. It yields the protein CSARDGREQYF.

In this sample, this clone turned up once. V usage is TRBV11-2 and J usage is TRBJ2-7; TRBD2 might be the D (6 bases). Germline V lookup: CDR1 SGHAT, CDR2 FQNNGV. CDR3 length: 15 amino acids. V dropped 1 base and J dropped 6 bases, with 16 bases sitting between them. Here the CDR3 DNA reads TGTGCCAGCAGCTTAGCGGCGGGAACACCGAGCGAGCAGTACTTC. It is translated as CASSLAAGTPSEQYF. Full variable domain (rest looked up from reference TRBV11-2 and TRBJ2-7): EAGVAQSPRYKIIEKRQSVAFWCNPISGHATLYWYQQILGQGPKLLIQFQNNGVVDDSQLPKDRFSAERLKGVDSTLKIQPAKLEDSAVYLCASSLAAGTPSEQYFGPGTRLTVT.

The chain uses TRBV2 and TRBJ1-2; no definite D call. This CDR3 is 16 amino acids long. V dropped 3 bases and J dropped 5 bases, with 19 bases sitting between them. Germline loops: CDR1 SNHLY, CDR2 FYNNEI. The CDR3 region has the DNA TGTGCCAGCAGTGATAGTAGGGCAGCCCACCTATATGGCTACACCTTC. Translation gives CASSDSRAAHLYGYTF.

CDR3 in DNA: TGTGCCAGCAGCCTTATGACTAGCGTAGGGGGGAATGAGCAGTTCTTC. This encodes CASSLMTSVGGNEQFF. The genes are TRBV5-6 and TRBJ2-1; TRBD2 agrees at 8 bases. The trim removed 4 bases at V and 7 bases at J, leaving 13 bases unmatched. The CDR3 is 16 residues long. CDR1 is SGHDT and CDR2 is YYEEEE in the germline V gene.

The CDR3 region is CASRDTGDLRGTQYF. The DNA of the CDR3 is TGTGCCAGCAGAGATACAGGGGATTTACGCGGGACCCAGTACTTC. The rearrangement uses TRBV7-8 and TRBJ2-5, with TRBD1 matching 7 bases. This CDR3 is built from 15 residues. V shed 6 bases and J 7 bases; nucleotides not matched to a gene: 14. Germline V CDR1 and CDR2: SGHVS, FQNEAQ.

The CDR3 DNA sequence: TGTGCCAGCAGCTTACCCAGGGATTATGAGACCCAGTACTTC. The encoded protein is CASSLPRDYETQYF. The rearrangement uses TRBV7-9 and TRBJ2-5; tentative D call: TRBD1 (5 bases). The CDR3 runs to 14 residues. V was cut by 2 bases and J by 5 bases, with 12 bases left in between. Per germline, CDR1 SEHNR and CDR2 FQNEAQ (reference sequence).

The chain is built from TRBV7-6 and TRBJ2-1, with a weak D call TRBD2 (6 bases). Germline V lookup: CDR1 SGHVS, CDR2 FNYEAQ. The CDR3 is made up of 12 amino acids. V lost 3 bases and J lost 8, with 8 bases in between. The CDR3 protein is CASSLGDYEQFF. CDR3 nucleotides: TGTGCCAGCAGCTTGGGGGACTATGAGCAGTTCTTC.

CDR3: CASSGTSGTDTQYF. CDR3 coding DNA: TGTGCCAGCAGCGGGACTAGTGGGACAGATACGCAGTATTTT. The chain employs TRBV13 and TRBJ2-3; 8 positions match TRBD2. Germline trimming cut 5 bases from V and 3 bases from J; bases unmatched to any gene: 4. CDR3 length: 14 amino acids. Germline lookup yields CDR1 PRHDT and CDR2 FYEKMQ (reference sequence). Full variable domain (rest looked up from reference TRBV13 and TRBJ2-3): AAGVIQSPRHLIKEKRETATLKCYPIPRHDTVYWYQQGPGQDPQFLISFYEKMQSDKGSIPDRFSAQQFSDYHSELNMSSLELGDSALYFCASSGTSGTDTQYFGPGTRLTVL.

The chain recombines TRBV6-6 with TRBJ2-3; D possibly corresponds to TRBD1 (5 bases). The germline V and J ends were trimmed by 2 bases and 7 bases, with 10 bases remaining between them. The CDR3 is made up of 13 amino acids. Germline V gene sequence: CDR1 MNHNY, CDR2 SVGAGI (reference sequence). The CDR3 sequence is CASSYEGAYTQYF. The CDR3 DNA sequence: TGTGCCAGCAGTTACGAAGGGGCCTATACGCAGTATTTT.

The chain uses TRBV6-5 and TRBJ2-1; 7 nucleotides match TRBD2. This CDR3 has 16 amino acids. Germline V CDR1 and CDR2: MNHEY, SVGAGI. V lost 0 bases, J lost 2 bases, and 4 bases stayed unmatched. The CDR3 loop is CASSYSVAGAYNEQFF. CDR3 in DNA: TGTGCCAGCAGTTACTCGGTGGCGGGAGCCTACAATGAGCAGTTCTTC.

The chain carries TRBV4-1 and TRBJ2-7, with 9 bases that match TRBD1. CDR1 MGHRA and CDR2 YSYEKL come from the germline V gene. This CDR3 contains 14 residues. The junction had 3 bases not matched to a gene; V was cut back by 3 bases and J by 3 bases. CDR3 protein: CASSQLTGGYEQYF. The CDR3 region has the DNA TGCGCCAGCAGCCAGCTGACAGGGGGCTACGAGCAGTACTTC.

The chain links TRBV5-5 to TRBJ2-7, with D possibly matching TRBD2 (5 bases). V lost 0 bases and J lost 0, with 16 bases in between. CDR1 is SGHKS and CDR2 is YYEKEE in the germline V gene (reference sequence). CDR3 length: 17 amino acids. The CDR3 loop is CASSLVASLGHSYEQYF. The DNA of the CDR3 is TGTGCCAGCAGCTTGGTAGCGTCTCTCGGGCACTCCTACGAGCAGTACTTC.